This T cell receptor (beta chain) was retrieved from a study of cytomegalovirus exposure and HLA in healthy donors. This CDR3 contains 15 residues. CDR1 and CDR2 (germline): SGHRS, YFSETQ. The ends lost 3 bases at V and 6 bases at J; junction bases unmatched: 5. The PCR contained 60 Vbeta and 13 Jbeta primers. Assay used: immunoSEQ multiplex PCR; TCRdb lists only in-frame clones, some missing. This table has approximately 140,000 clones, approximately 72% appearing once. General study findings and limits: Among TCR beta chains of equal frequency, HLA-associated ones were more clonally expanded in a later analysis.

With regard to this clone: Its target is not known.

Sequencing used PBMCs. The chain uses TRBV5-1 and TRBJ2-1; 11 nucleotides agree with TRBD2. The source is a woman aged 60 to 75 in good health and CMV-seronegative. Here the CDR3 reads CASSSLAGASNEQFF. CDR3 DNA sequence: TGCGCCAGCAGCTCACTAGCGGGAGCCAGCAATGAGCAGTTCTTC.